This T cell receptor beta chain derives from a study of blood T cell repertoires in COVID-19. Study background: The United States, Italy and Spain were the sources of the acute and convalescent COVID-19 samples. The cDNA or gDNA used as material had been derived from T cells, B-cell-depleted T cells, or PBMCs.

From germline, CDR1 is SGHNT and CDR2 YYREEE (reference sequence). The CDR3 loop spans 15 amino acids. Germline trimming cut 6 bases from V and 8 bases from J; bases unmatched to any gene: 12. Assay used: immunoSEQ multiplex PCR; TCRdb lists only in-frame clones, some missing. The sample carries a few hundred thousand clones, around 86% recorded once. J is TRBJ1-4 and V is TRBV5-4; 8 bases align to TRBD1. Sequencing was carried out using peripheral blood. The origin of this receptor is a man between 18 and 29 years old with active or convalescent COVID-19. The CDR3 bases are TGTGCCAGCACCGAGTCCACAGGGGGAGGGGAAAAACTGTTTTTT. Amino acids: CASTESTGGGEKLFF. The full variable domain, in which reference TRBV5-4 and TRBJ1-4 provide the parts outside the CDR3, is ETGVTQSPTHLIKTRGQQVTLRCSSQSGHNTVSWYQQALGQGPQFIFQYYREEENGRGNFPPRFSGLQFPNYSSELNVNALELDDSALYLCASTESTGGGEKLFFGSGTQLSVL.